One and the same sample provided the 7 T cell receptor beta chains below, sequenced in a study of shared clonotypes between healthy human individuals. The data were produced by immunoSEQ multiplex PCR, yet TCRdb's version contains in-frame clones alone and is incomplete. The table shows 980,000 or so clones, with about 80% occurring only once. Sequencing was performed on memory CD4+ T cells sorted from blood. Specified subset: CD45RA-negative fraction. The origin of the receptors is a man aged 18 to 29 in good health.

This clone appeared many times. The chain's CDR3 is CASSVGVAGEADTQYF. DNA of the CDR3: TGTGCCAGCAGTGTGGGGGTGGCGGGAGAGGCAGATACGCAGTATTTT. This rearrangement joins TRBV2 to TRBJ2-3, with TRBD2 identical over 7 bases. The CDR3 runs 16 residues. The J segment lost 4 bases and the V segment lost 4 bases, leaving 11 bases of the junction unmatched. CDR1 and CDR2 (germline): SNHLY, FYNNEI.

V gene TRBV5-1 combines with J gene TRBJ2-1; either TRBD1 or TRBD2 may fit D (5 bases each). Between the trimmed V and J ends, which lost 4 bases and 2 bases, there was a span of 16 bases. This CDR3 comprises 16 residues. CDR1 SGHRS and CDR2 YFSETQ come from the germline V gene. Here the CDR3 reads CASSLSPGPTYNEQFF. The CDR3 DNA reads as TGCGCCAGCAGCCTTAGCCCGGGACCAACCTACAATGAGCAGTTCTTC.

This clone occurred a few times. This chain joins TRBV2 and TRBJ2-2, with TRBD2 matching over 8 bases. The CDR3 is 13 residues long. J was trimmed by 5 bases and V by 6 bases; bases with no gene match: 2. The germline gives CDR1 SNHLY, CDR2 FYNNEI. CDR3 in amino acids: CASRERETGELFF. Here the CDR3 DNA reads TGTGCCAGCAGAGAGCGGGAGACCGGGGAGCTGTTTTTT.

For this clone: One junction end disagrees with the germline gene, perhaps due to a read error. V and J are TRBV6-6 and TRBJ2-1; maybe TRBD1 (5 bases). The CDR3 totals 13 residues. The V gene's germline CDR1 is MNHNY and CDR2 SVGAGI (reference sequence). CDR3 DNA: TGTGCCAGCATCGTGGACACAGCAGGCACGTCAGTCTTC. Translating it yields CASIVDTAGTSVF.

This clone has a handful of counts. The rearrangement uses TRBV11-2 and TRBJ2-5; D is perhaps TRBD1 (5 bases). Per germline, CDR1 SGHAT and CDR2 FQNNGV. The CDR3 is 16 amino acids. Trimming cost V 8 bases and J 2 bases, with 21 bases left between them. CDR3 sequence (DNA): TGTGCCAGCTCAAAGGGTGACAGCCGCTCTCAAGAGACCCAGTACTTC. It translates to CASSKGDSRSQETQYF.

The chain couples TRBV29-1 to TRBJ1-4; 7 bases are shared with TRBD1. Germline V gene data show CDR1 as SQVTM and CDR2 as ANQGSEA. J lost 7 bases, V lost 6 bases, and 2 bases had no gene match. This CDR3 has 11 amino acids. The CDR3 sequence is CSVYRGEKLFF. CDR3 DNA: TGCAGCGTCTACAGGGGTGAAAAACTGTTTTTT. The variable domain in full, with the rest retrieved from reference TRBV29-1 and TRBJ1-4, is SAVISQKPSRDICQRGTSLTIQCQVDSQVTMMFWYRQQPGQSLTLIATANQGSEATYESGFVIDKFPISRPNLTFSTLTVSNMSPEDSSIYLCSVYRGEKLFFGSGTQLSVL.

This chain joins TRBV29-1 and TRBJ2-3, with D unresolved. The germline V gene encodes CDR1 SQVTM and CDR2 ANQGSEA. The V gene lost 0 bases and the J gene lost 6 bases, with 4 bases spanning the gap. This CDR3 has 11 residues. The chain's CDR3 is CSVEDPDTQYF. The CDR3 region has the DNA TGCAGCGTTGAAGACCCGGATACGCAGTATTTT.